Detailed here is one TCR beta chain. Per the original methods: Scientists estimated how many nucleated cells there were by amplifying reference gene primers. TCRdb keeps only in-frame clones here, not all; method: immunoSEQ multiplex PCR. V, J and clone size derive from that table, while D and trimming were established from the DNA sequence. The repertoire holds approximately 70,000 clones, with approximately 90% as singletons. This specimen comes from a study of blood T cell repertoires in COVID-19. In the study overall: Samples came from the United States, Italy and Spain, spanning acute and convalescent COVID-19. Sample material is recorded as cDNA or gDNA derived from T cells, B-cell-depleted T cells, or PBMCs.

This clonotype was obtained from a man between 65 and 85 years old with active or convalescent COVID-19. Sample: peripheral blood.

CDR3 sequence (DNA): TGTGCCAGCAGAACCCCCGGGACAGGGACCTACGAGCAGTACTTC. Amino acids: CASRTPGTGTYEQYF. The chain recombines TRBV27 with TRBJ2-7, with 9 nucleotides matching TRBD1. Per germline, CDR1 MNHEY and CDR2 SMNVEV (reference sequence). The CDR3 runs 15 residues. Trimming took 6 bases from V and 2 from J; bases not matched to a gene: 8.